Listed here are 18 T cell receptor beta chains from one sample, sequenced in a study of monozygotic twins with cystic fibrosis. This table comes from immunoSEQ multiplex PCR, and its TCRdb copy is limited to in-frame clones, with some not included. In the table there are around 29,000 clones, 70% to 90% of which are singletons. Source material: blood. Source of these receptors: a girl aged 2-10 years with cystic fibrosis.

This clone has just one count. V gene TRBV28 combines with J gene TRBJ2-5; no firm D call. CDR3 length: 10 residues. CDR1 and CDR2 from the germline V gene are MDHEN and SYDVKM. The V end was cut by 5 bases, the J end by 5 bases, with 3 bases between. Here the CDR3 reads CASSGETQYF. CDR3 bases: TGTGCCAGCAGTGGCGAGACCCAGTACTTC.

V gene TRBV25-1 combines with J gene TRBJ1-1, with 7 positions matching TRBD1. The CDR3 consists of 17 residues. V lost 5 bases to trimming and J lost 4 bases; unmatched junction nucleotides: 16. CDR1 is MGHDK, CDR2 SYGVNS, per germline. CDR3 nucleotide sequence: TGTGCCAGCAGTCCTATATCAAAACCGGACAGGAGCACTGAAGCTTTCTTT. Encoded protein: CASSPISKPDRSTEAFF.

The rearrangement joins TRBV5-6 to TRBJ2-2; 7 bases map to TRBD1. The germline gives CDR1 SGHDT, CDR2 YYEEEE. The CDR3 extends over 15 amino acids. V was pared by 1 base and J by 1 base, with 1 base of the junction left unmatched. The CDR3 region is CASSLWTGNTGELFF. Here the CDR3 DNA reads TGTGCCAGCAGCTTGTGGACAGGGAACACCGGGGAGCTGTTTTTT. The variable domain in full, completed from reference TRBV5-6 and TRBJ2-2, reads DAGVTQSPTHLIKTRGQQVTLRCSPKSGHDTVSWYQQALGQGPQFIFQYYEEEERQRGNFPDRFSGHQFPNYSSELNVNALLLGDSALYLCASSLWTGNTGELFFGEGSRLTVL.

The CDR3 spells CASGLYVNTEAFF. DNA for the CDR3: TGTGCCAGCGGACTATATGTGAACACTGAAGCTTTCTTT. The rearrangement joins TRBV27 to TRBJ1-1; D ambiguous. Trimming shortened V by 8 bases and J by 0 bases, and 10 bases separated the two germline ends. Germline CDR1 MNHEY, CDR2 SMNVEV (reference sequence). CDR3 length: 13 residues.

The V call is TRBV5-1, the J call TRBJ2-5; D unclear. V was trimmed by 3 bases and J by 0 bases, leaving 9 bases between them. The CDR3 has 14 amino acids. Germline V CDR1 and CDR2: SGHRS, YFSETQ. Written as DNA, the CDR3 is TGCGCCAGCAGCTCCGGCCGGTACCAAGAGACCCAGTACTTC. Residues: CASSSGRYQETQYF.

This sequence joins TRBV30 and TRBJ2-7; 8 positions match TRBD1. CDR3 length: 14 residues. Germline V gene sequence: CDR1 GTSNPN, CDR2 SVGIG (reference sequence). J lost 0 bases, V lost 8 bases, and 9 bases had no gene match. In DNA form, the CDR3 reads TGTGCCGGCAACCGGGACAGGCGCTCCTACGAGCAGTACTTC. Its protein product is CAGNRDRRSYEQYF.

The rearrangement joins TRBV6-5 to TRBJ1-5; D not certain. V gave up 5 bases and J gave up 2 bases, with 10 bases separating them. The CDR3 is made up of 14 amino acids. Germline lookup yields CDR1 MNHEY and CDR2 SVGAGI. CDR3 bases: TGTGCCAGCAGTCCGGATTGGGGCAATCAGCCCCAGCATTTT. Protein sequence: CASSPDWGNQPQHF.

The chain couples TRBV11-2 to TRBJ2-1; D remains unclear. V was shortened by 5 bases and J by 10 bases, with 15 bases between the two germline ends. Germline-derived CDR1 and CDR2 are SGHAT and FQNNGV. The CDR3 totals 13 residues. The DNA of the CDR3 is TGTGCCAGCAGCACGGCTCTAGTCCGGGAGCAGTTCTTC. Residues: CASSTALVREQFF.

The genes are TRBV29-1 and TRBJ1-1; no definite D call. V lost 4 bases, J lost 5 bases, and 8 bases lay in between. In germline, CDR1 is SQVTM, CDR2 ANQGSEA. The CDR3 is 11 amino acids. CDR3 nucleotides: TGCAGCGTTGCACAGAGAACTGAAGCTTTCTTT. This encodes CSVAQRTEAFF.

The CDR3 protein is CASSVPKTRDLWDTEAFF. CDR3 sequence (DNA): TGTGCCAGCAGCGTACCAAAAACCCGGGATCTATGGGATACTGAAGCTTTCTTT. The J gene is TRBJ1-1, the V gene TRBV9; D gene ambiguous. The CDR3 is made up of 18 amino acids. Germline CDR1 is SGDLS and CDR2 is YYNGEE. V was clipped by 1 base and J by 5 bases, with 24 bases between them.

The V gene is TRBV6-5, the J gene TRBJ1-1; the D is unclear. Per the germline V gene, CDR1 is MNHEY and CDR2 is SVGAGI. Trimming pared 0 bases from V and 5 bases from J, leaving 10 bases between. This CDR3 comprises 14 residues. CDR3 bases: TGTGCCAGCAGTTACTCGTTTAGGAGGACTGAAGCTTTCTTT. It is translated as CASSYSFRRTEAFF.

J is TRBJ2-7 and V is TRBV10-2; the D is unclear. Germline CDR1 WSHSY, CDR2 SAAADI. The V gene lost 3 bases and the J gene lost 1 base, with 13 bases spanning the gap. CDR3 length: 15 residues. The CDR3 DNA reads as TGCGCCAGCAGTGAATCCCAGGTACTATCCTACGAGCAGTACTTC. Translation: CASSESQVLSYEQYF.

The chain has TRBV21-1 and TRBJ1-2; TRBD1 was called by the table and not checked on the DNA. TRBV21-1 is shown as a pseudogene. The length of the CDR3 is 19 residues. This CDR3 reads CASSKKPFKPLWQAPRYTF. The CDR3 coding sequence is TGTGCCAGCAGCAAAAAACCCTTTAAACCCCTATGGCAGGCCCCTCGATACACCTTC.

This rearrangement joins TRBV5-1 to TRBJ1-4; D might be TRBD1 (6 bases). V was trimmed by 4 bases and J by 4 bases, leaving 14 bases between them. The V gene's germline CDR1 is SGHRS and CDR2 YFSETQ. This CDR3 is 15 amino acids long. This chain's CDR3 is CASSGGTAFNEKLFF. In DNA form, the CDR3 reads TGCGCCAGCAGCGGGGGCACAGCGTTTAATGAAAAACTGTTTTTT.

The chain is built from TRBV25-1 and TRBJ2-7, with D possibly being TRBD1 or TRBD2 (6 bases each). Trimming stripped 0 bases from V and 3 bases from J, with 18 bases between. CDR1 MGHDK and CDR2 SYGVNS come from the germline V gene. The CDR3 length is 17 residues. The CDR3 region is CASSEYFGGDKNYEQYF. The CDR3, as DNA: TGTGCCAGCAGTGAATATTTTGGAGGGGACAAGAACTACGAGCAGTACTTC.

This CDR3 is CASTVPSSHEQYF. CDR3 nucleotides: TGTGCCAGCACCGTTCCTAGTTCCCACGAGCAGTACTTC. The rearrangement joins TRBV7-2 to TRBJ2-7; no firm D call. The germline V gene has CDR1 SGHTA and CDR2 FQGNSA. Trimming shortened V by 7 bases and J by 5 bases, and 15 bases separated the two germline ends. The CDR3 covers 13 residues.

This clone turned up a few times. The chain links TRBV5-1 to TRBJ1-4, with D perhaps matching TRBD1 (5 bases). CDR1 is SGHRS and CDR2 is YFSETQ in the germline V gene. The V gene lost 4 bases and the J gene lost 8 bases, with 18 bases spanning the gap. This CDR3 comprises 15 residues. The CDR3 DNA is TGCGCCAGCAGCCTGTCGGGAGGGGCAGGAGAAAAACTGTTTTTT. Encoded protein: CASSLSGGAGEKLFF.

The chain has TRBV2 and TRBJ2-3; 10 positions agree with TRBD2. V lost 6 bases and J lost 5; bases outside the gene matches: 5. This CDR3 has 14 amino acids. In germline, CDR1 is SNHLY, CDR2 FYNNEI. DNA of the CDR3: TGTGCCAGCAGCGAGCGGGAGGGACGAGATACGCAGTATTTT. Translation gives CASSEREGRDTQYF.